The 20 T cell receptor beta chains below were found in one sample sequenced in a study of CD8 T cells in ankylosing spondylitis. TCRdb passed the 5' RACE reads through MiXCR, listing each CDR3 protein once. Of approximately 100,000 distinct CDR3 sequences listed, almost 8.5% are singletons. The sample taken for sequencing was blood, either unsorted or a sorted T cell fraction (not recorded which). These receptors all come from a male donor with ankylosing spondylitis or in good health (not recorded which).

Many counts were recorded for this clonotype. The genes are TRBV5-1 and TRBJ1-2; no clear D gene. The CDR3 has 16 amino acids. Germline V gene data show CDR1 as SGHRS and CDR2 as YFSETQ. Trimming cost V 0 bases and J 4 bases, with 16 bases left between them. The CDR3 region is CASSLGGRRAGYGYTF. CDR3 bases: TGCGCCAGCAGCTTGGGCGGGAGGAGGGCCGGCTATGGCTACACCTTC.

This clonotype was observed at least ten times. The chain has TRBV6-2 or TRBV6-3 and TRBJ1-5, with D possibly matching TRBD1 (6 bases). V was shortened by 4 bases and J by 5 bases, with 12 bases between the two germline ends. Germline lookup yields CDR1 MNHEY and CDR2 SVGEGT. The CDR3 length is 14 residues. The CDR3, as DNA: TGTGCCAGCAGTTCCCGACAGGACCATCAGCCCCAGCATTTT. This sequence encodes CASSSRQDHQPQHF.

This clonotype occurred a few times. J is TRBJ2-3 and V is TRBV30; D is unresolved. The CDR3 extends over 13 amino acids. Trimming stripped 4 bases from V and 2 bases from J, with 10 bases between. Germline CDR1 and CDR2: GTSNPN and SVGIG (reference sequence). CDR3 sequence reads: CAWIGSSTDTQYF. DNA of the CDR3: TGTGCCTGGATTGGAAGTTCCACAGATACGCAGTATTTT.

The sample holds a few counts of this clonotype. The rearrangement uses TRBV18 and TRBJ2-5; D is unclear. The V end was cut by 0 bases, the J end by 3 bases, with 11 bases between. The CDR3 consists of 15 residues. Per germline, CDR1 KGHSH and CDR2 LQKENI. DNA of the CDR3: TGTGCCAGCTCACCACCAAACAGAATCGAAGAGACCCAGTACTTC. This codes for CASSPPNRIEETQYF.

Ten or more counts support this clonotype. The chain has TRBV12-3 or TRBV12-4 and TRBJ2-5; 9 bases are a match to TRBD1. This CDR3 has 15 amino acids. The ends lost 7 bases at V and 0 bases at J; junction bases unmatched: 6. CDR3 DNA: TGTGCCAGCACCCCGGGACAGGGTTACCAAGAGACCCAGTACTTC. This gives the protein CASTPGQGYQETQYF.

This clonotype was detected ten times or more. The chain joins TRBV5-1 to TRBJ1-2; a weak D match, TRBD1 (6 bases). V lost 3 bases and J lost 6, with 18 bases in between. CDR3 size: 15 residues. From germline, CDR1 is SGHRS and CDR2 YFSETQ. CDR3 coding DNA: TGCGCCAGCAGCTCGGGGACATCCGGTTACGATGGCTACACCTTC. This encodes CASSSGTSGYDGYTF.

This clonotype was picked up many times. The chain uses TRBV20-1 and TRBJ2-5; TRBD2 aligns across 11 bases. Germline CDR1 and CDR2: DFQATT and SNEGSKA (reference sequence). The CDR3 has 15 amino acids. The V gene end was trimmed by 6 bases and the J gene end by 1 base; junction bases not matched to a gene: 7. CDR3 DNA sequence: TGCAGTGCCCCCAGACTAGCGGGATCCCAAGAGACCCAGTACTTC. Its translation: CSAPRLAGSQETQYF.

This clonotype was counted ten times or more. The V call is TRBV27, the J call TRBJ1-2; 9 bases fit TRBD1. Trimming took 3 bases from V and 7 from J; bases not matched to a gene: 6. Per germline, CDR1 MNHEY and CDR2 SMNVEV (reference sequence). The CDR3 totals 14 residues. For the CDR3, the DNA is TGTGCCAGCAGTTTCCTCGGGACAGGGAGTGGCTACACCTTC. Translation gives CASSFLGTGSGYTF.

This clonotype was recorded many times. The J gene is TRBJ2-2, the V gene TRBV10-3, with 10 bases lining up with TRBD2. This CDR3 is 14 amino acids long. CDR1 and CDR2 (germline): ENHRY, SYGVKD. J gave up 4 bases and V 10 bases, and 6 bases lay outside the gene matches. The CDR3 coding sequence is TGTGCCACCGAGCGGGGGGGCCCCACCGGGGAGCTGTTTTTT. This sequence encodes CATERGGPTGELFF.

Many counts were recorded for this clonotype. The chain recombines TRBV6-1 with TRBJ2-3, with D possibly TRBD2 on 6 matching bases. Germline V CDR1 and CDR2: MNHNS, SASEGT. The CDR3 extends over 14 amino acids. The ends were cut back, 8 bases at V and 1 base at J, with 13 bases in the middle. Here the CDR3 DNA reads TGTGCCAGCTCCGAACCGGGGGGCACAGATACGCAGTATTTT. It specifies CASSEPGGTDTQYF.

This clonotype was observed a few times. The chain joins TRBV21-1 to TRBJ2-7; TRBD1 was called by the table and not checked on the DNA. TRBV21-1 is classified as a pseudogene. This CDR3 comprises 16 residues. CDR3 DNA: TGTGCCAACCTTTTACAAGACAGGGGGTATGCCTACGAGCAGTACTTC. This codes for CANLLQDRGYAYEQYF.

This clonotype was seen at least ten times. CDR3 in amino acids: CSATTAAWPQHF. CDR3 DNA: TGCAGTGCAACGACGGCGGCCTGGCCCCAGCATTTT. This chain links TRBV20-1 with TRBJ1-5; the D is unclear. V was clipped by 6 bases and J by 9 bases, with 15 bases between them. The germline V gene has CDR1 DFQATT and CDR2 SNEGSKA (reference sequence). There are 12 residues in the CDR3.

The rearrangement links TRBV12-3 or TRBV12-4 to TRBJ1-1; D remains unclear. The CDR3 is 15 residues long. The V end was cut by 5 bases, the J end by 3 bases, with 16 bases between. CDR3 sequence (DNA): TGTGCCAGCAGTCCTGGTGGGTCCCCTGACACTGAAGCTTTCTTT. Its translation is CASSPGGSPDTEAFF.

This clonotype came up many times. The V and J genes are TRBV2 and TRBJ2-7; 8 bases are shared with TRBD1. The ends lost 6 bases at V and 5 bases at J; junction bases unmatched: 6. CDR3 size: 13 residues. Germline CDR1 reads SNHLY; CDR2 reads FYNNEI. The CDR3 nucleotides are TGTGCCAGCAGCCTCGACAGGGGCGACGAGCAGTACTTC. This encodes CASSLDRGDEQYF.

This clonotype was seen ten or more times. The chain is built from TRBV20-1 and TRBJ2-1; 9 bases line up with TRBD2. The CDR3 sequence is 14 residues long. V lost 1 base and J lost 7; bases outside the gene matches: 5. CDR1 and CDR2 (germline): DFQATT, SNEGSKA (reference sequence). The CDR3 loop reads CSARVSGGLNEQFF. The CDR3 DNA follows: TGCAGTGCTAGAGTCAGCGGGGGGCTTAATGAGCAGTTCTTC.

The rearrangement links TRBV6-2 or TRBV6-3 to TRBJ2-3; D may match TRBD1 or TRBD2 (5 bases each). Germline V lookup: CDR1 MNHEY, CDR2 SVGEGT. Between the trimmed V and J ends, which lost 5 bases and 2 bases, there was a span of 17 bases. This CDR3 is built from 16 residues. The CDR3 nucleotides read TGTGCCAGCAGTCATGTTCCGGGACGGCTCACAGATACGCAGTATTTT. Translated: CASSHVPGRLTDTQYF.

This clonotype was seen ten or more times. The CDR3 here is CSVVRSLAGGPGEQFF. CDR3 in DNA: TGCAGCGTTGTTAGAAGTCTAGCGGGGGGGCCGGGTGAGCAGTTCTTC. V gene TRBV29-1 combines with J gene TRBJ2-1, with TRBD2 matching over 12 bases. CDR1 is SQVTM, CDR2 ANQGSEA, per germline. CDR3 size: 16 residues. V was pared by 4 bases and J by 9 bases, with 13 bases of the junction left unmatched.

In its sample, this clonotype was seen many times. The J gene is TRBJ2-7, the V gene TRBV27; D unclear. Germline V lookup: CDR1 MNHEY, CDR2 SMNVEV (reference sequence). The CDR3 sequence is 13 residues long. Between the trimmed V and J ends, which lost 2 bases and 6 bases, there was a span of 11 bases. DNA for the CDR3: TGTGCCAGCAGTTTAGGTCCCGGGCCCGAGCAGTACTTC. The encoded protein is CASSLGPGPEQYF.

Details on this clonotype: A junction boundary mismatches the germline segment, possibly from a read error. The chain has TRBV3-1 and TRBJ2-4; possible D gene TRBD2, 7 bases. The length of the CDR3 is 13 residues. The germline CDR1 and CDR2 sequences are LGHDT and YNNKEL (reference sequence). CDR3 coding DNA: TGTGCCGGCAGCCAAGGGGGGGCCCACATTCAGTACTTC. This gives the protein CAGSQGGAHIQYF.

At least ten counts were recorded for this clonotype. V and J are TRBV7-3 and TRBJ2-2, with 10 nucleotides matching TRBD2. This CDR3 is 15 amino acids long. Germline trimming cut 4 bases from V and 5 bases from J; bases unmatched to any gene: 4. CDR1 SGHTA and CDR2 FQGTGA come from the germline V gene. CDR3 protein: CASSSAGGRTGELFF. As DNA, the CDR3 is TGTGCCAGCAGCTCAGCGGGGGGGCGTACCGGGGAGCTGTTTTTT.